This T cell receptor (beta chain) was sequenced in a study of blood T cells in healthy people across ages. General study points: Higher diversity, along with more naive CD4+ cells, distinguished long-lived donors from aged donors. Leaving the PBMCs unsorted stopped any conclusive comparison of naive versus antigen-experienced cells.

For the second PCR, which ran for about 7 to 11 cycles, a sample-barcoded 5' primer and a J-beta primer mix were used. TCRdb passed the 5' RACE reads through MiXCR, listing each CDR3 protein once. Here the sample spans about 720,000 distinct CDR3 sequences, approximately 25% being singletons. Germline loops: CDR1 SQVTM, CDR2 ANQGSEA. V lost 6 bases to trimming and J lost 0 bases, with 11 bases between them. This CDR3 region has 13 residues. Of note for this clonotype: Its antigen is unidentified.

This sample was shared with a second study, whose subject was T cells of mothers and their children.

What was sequenced was blood. The sequence was obtained from a boy between 10 and 17 years old in good health. This chain links TRBV29-1 with TRBJ1-1; D not certain. The DNA of the CDR3 is TGCAGCGTCGCACGTCGGTTGAACACTGAAGCTTTCTTT. Amino acids: CSVARRLNTEAFF.